The 22 T cell receptor beta chains reported below all come from one sample, sequenced in a study of T cell changes during pregnancy in multiple sclerosis. Using immunoSEQ multiplex PCR, the repertoire was profiled, and TCRdb retains in-frame clones only, with some absent. The sample yields about 22,000 clones, approximately 90% seen once. The sequencing here drew on CD4+ T cells from peripheral blood mononuclear cells, taken in the third trimester of pregnancy. Every receptor here comes from a female donor with multiple sclerosis, enrolled in a pregnancy study.

This chain joins TRBV2 and TRBJ1-1, with D perhaps TRBD1 (6 bases). Per the germline V gene, CDR1 is SNHLY and CDR2 is FYNNEI. The CDR3 is 15 amino acids. The V end lost 6 bases, the J end lost 2 bases, and 16 bases lay between the germline ends. CDR3 DNA: TGTGCCAGCAGGGGAAGCAGGGGCCTTAACACTGAAGCTTTCTTT. Translating gives CASRGSRGLNTEAFF.

This rearrangement joins TRBV7-2 to TRBJ2-7; TRBD2 aligns across 12 bases. V trimming: 6 bases; J trimming: 1 base; junction bases outside the gene matches: 4. The CDR3 extends over 15 amino acids. The germline V gene encodes CDR1 SGHTA and CDR2 FQGNSA. The CDR3 nucleotides read TGTGCCAGCAGAGGACTAGCGGGGTCGTCCTACGAGCAGTACTTC. This translates into CASRGLAGSSYEQYF.

The V gene is TRBV2, the J gene TRBJ2-2; the D is unclear. Germline loops: CDR1 SNHLY, CDR2 FYNNEI. V was shortened by 6 bases and J by 6 bases, with 11 bases between the two germline ends. This CDR3 has 13 amino acids. The CDR3 loop is CASSVYLAGELFF. The CDR3 DNA reads TGTGCCAGCAGCGTCTACTTGGCCGGGGAGCTGTTTTTT.

V usage is TRBV27 and J usage is TRBJ2-7, with D perhaps matching TRBD1 (6 bases). There are 15 residues in the CDR3. Per germline, CDR1 MNHEY and CDR2 SMNVEV (reference sequence). Between the trimmed V and J ends, which lost 5 bases and 1 base, there was a span of 15 bases. CDR3 protein: CASSASTGSSYEQYF. The DNA of the CDR3 is TGTGCCAGCAGTGCTTCTACAGGGAGTTCCTACGAGCAGTACTTC.

In its sample, this clone was seen once. This chain joins TRBV4-1 and TRBJ2-1, with D tentatively TRBD2 (6 bases). V was pared by 4 bases and J by 4 bases, with 17 bases between. Looked up from germline, CDR1 is MGHRA and CDR2 is YSYEKL. This CDR3 contains 16 residues. DNA for the CDR3: TGCGCCAGCAGCCCCCCCCCTAGCGTAGGGTACAATGAGCAGTTCTTC. Translation gives CASSPPPSVGYNEQFF.

The chain is built from TRBV5-4 and TRBJ1-1; the match to TRBD1 covers 11 bases. Germline lookup yields CDR1 SGHNT and CDR2 YYREEE (reference sequence). The V gene end was trimmed by 0 bases and the J gene end by 6 bases; junction bases not matched to a gene: 4. The CDR3 totals 15 residues. The CDR3 loop reads CASSLGGQGAPEAFF. The CDR3 DNA reads TGTGCCAGCAGCTTGGGCGGACAGGGGGCACCTGAAGCTTTCTTT.

The chain carries TRBV19 and TRBJ2-7, with D maybe TRBD1 (7 bases). Germline CDR1 LNHDA, CDR2 SQIVND (reference sequence). The V gene lost 5 bases and the J gene lost 2 bases, with 16 bases spanning the gap. CDR3 length: 15 amino acids. Here the CDR3 reads CASSPRTGGPYEQYF. The CDR3 region has the DNA TGTGCCAGTAGTCCCAGGACAGGAGGGCCCTACGAGCAGTACTTC.

This chain joins TRBV7-6 and TRBJ2-2, with 9 bases matching TRBD1. The CDR3 consists of 15 residues. Unmatched junction bases numbered 5, after V lost 2 bases and J lost 7 bases. The V gene's germline CDR1 is SGHVS and CDR2 FNYEAQ. CDR3 nucleotide sequence: TGTGCCAGCAGCTTACTGGGACAGGGCTACGGGGAGCTGTTTTTT. As protein: CASSLLGQGYGELFF.

The chain carries TRBV13 and TRBJ2-5, with 10 nucleotides matching TRBD2. Germline V gives CDR1 PRHDT, CDR2 FYEKMQ (reference sequence). V lost 3 bases, J lost 3 bases, and 7 bases stayed unmatched. The CDR3 spans 16 residues. CDR3 sequence (DNA): TGTGCCAGCAGCTTCCAGCGGGGGGGCGTTGAAGAGACCCAGTACTTC. Its translation: CASSFQRGGVEETQYF.

V is TRBV9 and J is TRBJ2-1; D perhaps matches TRBD2 (5 bases). The CDR3 loop spans 15 amino acids. Germline V gene data show CDR1 as SGDLS and CDR2 as YYNGEE. Deletions cut 0 bases from V and 3 bases from J, with 10 bases between. DNA for the CDR3: TGTGCCAGCAGCGTAGCCCAGGACTTCTACAATGAGCAGTTCTTC. Encoded protein: CASSVAQDFYNEQFF. The variable domain in full, with the rest retrieved from reference TRBV9 and TRBJ2-1, is DSGVTQTPKHLITATGQRVTLRCSPRSGDLSVYWYQQSLDQGLQFLIQYYNGEERAKGNILERFSAQQFPDLHSELNLSSLELGDSALYFCASSVAQDFYNEQFFGPGTRLTVL.

The rearrangement uses TRBV9 and TRBJ1-1; tentatively, D is TRBD1 (6 bases). Per germline, CDR1 SGDLS and CDR2 YYNGEE. The CDR3 length is 14 residues. With 2 bases removed from V and 5 bases from J, the gap between germline ends came to 13 bases. CDR3 loop: CASSVGHRGTEAFF. CDR3 nucleotide sequence: TGTGCCAGCAGCGTGGGACACCGAGGGACTGAAGCTTTCTTT.

The V call is TRBV18, the J call TRBJ2-3, with 16 positions matching TRBD2. This CDR3 comprises 17 residues. CDR1 and CDR2 (germline): KGHSH, LQKENI. Trimming cost V 3 bases and J 2 bases; bases outside gene matches: 2. CDR3 nucleotides: TGTGCCAGCTCACCGGGGACTAGCGGGGGGGCCACAGATACGCAGTATTTT. It codes for CASSPGTSGGATDTQYF.

The rearrangement joins TRBV5-4 to TRBJ2-1, with D perhaps matching TRBD2 (5 bases). CDR1 and CDR2 from the germline V gene are SGHNT and YYREEE (reference sequence). V lost 2 bases and J 0 bases, leaving 9 bases between the germline ends. The CDR3 is 15 amino acids. The CDR3 loop is CASSFRTFSYNEQFF. The CDR3 nucleotides read TGTGCCAGCAGCTTCAGGACTTTCTCCTACAATGAGCAGTTCTTC. Full variable domain (remainder filled in from reference TRBV5-4 and TRBJ2-1): ETGVTQSPTHLIKTRGQQVTLRCSSQSGHNTVSWYQQALGQGPQFIFQYYREEENGRGNFPPRFSGLQFPNYSSELNVNALELDDSALYLCASSFRTFSYNEQFFGPGTRLTVL.

The chain carries TRBV2 and TRBJ1-1; 7 bases align to TRBD1. CDR1 and CDR2 from the germline V gene are SNHLY and FYNNEI. After removal of 6 bases from V and 3 bases from J, the junction contained 7 bases not matched to a gene. This CDR3 spans 14 amino acids. As DNA, the CDR3 is TGTGCCAGCAGATACGACAGGGCGGACACTGAAGCTTTCTTT. It codes for CASRYDRADTEAFF.

This chain uses TRBV5-6 with TRBJ2-3; 14 nucleotides line up with TRBD2. Germline loops: CDR1 SGHDT, CDR2 YYEEEE. This CDR3 has 19 amino acids. Trimming took 4 bases from V and 4 from J; bases not matched to a gene: 14. The CDR3 loop is CASSARLAGGPGKADTQYF. DNA for the CDR3: TGTGCCAGCAGCGCTCGACTAGCGGGGGGGCCCGGGAAGGCAGATACGCAGTATTTT.

This chain connects TRBV5-1 to TRBJ2-5; TRBD2 matches 12 bases. The CDR3 sequence is 15 residues long. With V trimmed by 6 bases and J by 5 bases, 8 bases remained unmatched. Germline loops: CDR1 SGHRS, CDR2 YFSETQ. The CDR3 bases are TGCGCCAGCACCAGGGCTAGCGGGGGGGCTGAGACCCAGTACTTC. Its translation: CASTRASGGAETQYF.

This chain links TRBV11-2 with TRBJ1-1; D is possibly TRBD1 (5 bases). Germline V gives CDR1 SGHAT, CDR2 FQNNGV. Trimming removed 1 base at V and 11 bases at J, with 14 bases between. This CDR3 spans 13 amino acids. The CDR3 nucleotides are TGTGCCAGCAGCTTAGTAATTGGACAATGGGCTTTCTTT. Translation gives CASSLVIGQWAFF.

This CDR3 reads CASSLSPVYTEAFF. In DNA form, the CDR3 reads TGTGCCAGCAGTTTAAGCCCGGTTTACACTGAAGCTTTCTTT. The chain is built from TRBV28 and TRBJ1-1; D is unresolved. The CDR3 runs to 14 residues. Trimming cost V 2 bases and J 3 bases, with 10 bases left between them. Per the germline V gene, CDR1 is MDHEN and CDR2 is SYDVKM.

The chain has TRBV11-2 and TRBJ1-2, with D perhaps matching TRBD1 (6 bases). The ends were cut back, 4 bases at V and 4 bases at J, with 13 bases in the middle. Germline V gives CDR1 SGHAT, CDR2 FQNNGV. The CDR3 loop spans 14 amino acids. The CDR3 sequence: CASSSGGPPYGYTF. The DNA for the CDR3 is TGTGCCAGCAGCTCGGGGGGGCCTCCCTATGGCTACACCTTC.

The count of this clone is one. The V and J genes are TRBV7-9 and TRBJ2-1; D is ambiguous. Trimming shortened V by 5 bases and J by 5 bases, and 10 bases separated the two germline ends. The CDR3 is 13 residues long. Germline V gene sequence: CDR1 SEHNR, CDR2 FQNEAQ (reference sequence). The CDR3 region has the DNA TGTGCCAGCAGCCTCCGGGTAAACAATGAGCAGTTCTTC. This gives the protein CASSLRVNNEQFF.

This chain uses TRBV6-1 with TRBJ2-3; 10 bases match TRBD2. Germline assignment: CDR1 MNHNS and CDR2 SASEGT. V shed 11 bases, J shed 1 base, and the junction held 9 bases outside the gene matches. The CDR3 is 15 amino acids. This CDR3 is CASDRGTSGTDTQYF. CDR3 DNA sequence: TGTGCCTCCGACCGCGGGACTAGCGGCACAGATACGCAGTATTTT.

The CDR3 sequence: CASSQGGQAPYEQYF. DNA for the CDR3: TGTGCCAGCAGCCAAGGGGGACAGGCACCCTACGAGCAGTACTTC. V usage is TRBV4-2 and J usage is TRBJ2-7; 8 bases are a match to TRBD1. V lost 1 base to trimming and J lost 2 bases; unmatched junction nucleotides: 4. This CDR3 has 15 residues. From germline, CDR1 is LGHNA and CDR2 YNFKEQ.